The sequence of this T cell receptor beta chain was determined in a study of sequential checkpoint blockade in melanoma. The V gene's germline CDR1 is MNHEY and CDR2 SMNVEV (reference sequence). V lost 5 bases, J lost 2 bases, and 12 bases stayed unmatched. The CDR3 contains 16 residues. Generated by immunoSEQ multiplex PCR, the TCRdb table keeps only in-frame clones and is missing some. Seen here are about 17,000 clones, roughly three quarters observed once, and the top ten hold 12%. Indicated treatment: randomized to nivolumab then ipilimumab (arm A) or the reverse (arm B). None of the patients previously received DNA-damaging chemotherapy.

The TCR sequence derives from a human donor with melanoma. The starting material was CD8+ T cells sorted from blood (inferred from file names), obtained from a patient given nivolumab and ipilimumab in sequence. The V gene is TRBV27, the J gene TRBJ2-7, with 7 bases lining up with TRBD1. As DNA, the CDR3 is TGTGCCAGCAGTACATCCGGGACAGAGACCCCCTACGAGCAGTACTTC. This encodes CASSTSGTETPYEQYF.